This paragraph covers one TCR beta chain sequence. Its cognate antigen has yet to be identified. Base quality data are lacking; no much larger clone is found one base away. Collaborating institutions collected whole blood in K2EDTA tubes following their own protocols. For TCRbeta analysis, collaborators shipped samples as frozen whole blood, isolated PBMCs, or DNA extracted from either of those sample types. TCRbeta CDR3 regions were amplified from genomic DNA using the immunoSEQ Assay, a bias-controlled multiplex PCR. Concerning the study's data processing: The number of nucleated cells in each sample was estimated by amplification of reference gene primers within the assay. Sequence reads were collapsed and filtered to measure the absolute abundance of every unique TCRbeta CDR3 rearrangement. For each sample, productive Simpson clonality was calculated by taking the square root of Simpson's diversity index across productive rearrangements. The clones in this table, taken by TCRdb from immuneACCESS, are in-frame only. Not every clone is retained; where verified, under half of the shortfall comes from an unresolved V gene, and the cause of the rest is unknown. V, J and clone size reflect that table, while D and trimming were determined from the DNA. In all, the sample holds tens of thousands of clones, and around 81% of those were seen once. Of the sample, roughly 6.7% falls within the top ten clones.

These data come from a study of blood T cell repertoires in COVID-19 (dated by TCRdb to about 2020). Background for the entire study: Samples covering the acute and convalescent phases of COVID-19 were provided by collaborators in the United States, Italy and Spain. Samples came from the ongoing ImmuneRACE study (first 160 participants) plus 1,254 subjects from 6 global collaborators. A de-identified subject ID, COVID-19 status, age in years and sex were almost always included in the sample metadata. The material from the prospective study consisted of cDNA or gDNA derived from T cells, B-cell-depleted T cells, or PBMCs. HLA class I and class II types, where available, came from metadata supplied by the sample provider rather than from assay-based typing. The repertoires were released in a freely available public database intended as a resource for research on the immune response to SARS-CoV-2. The dataset comprised deeply sampled blood TCRbeta repertoires from subjects exposed to, actively infected with, or recovered from COVID-19. Broader findings and caveats from the paper: Clinical and demographic metadata were provided uncurated, with the amount varying by source and participant.

The CDR1 and CDR2 encoded by the germline V gene (reference sequence) are SEHNR and FQNEAQ. Relative to germline, V is 5 bases shorter and J is 8 bases shorter, with 18 bases between their ends. The CDR3 runs 14 residues from the cysteine to the phenylalanine. The kept DNA is CDR3 alone, 42 bases in frame from the first base. The TCR sequence derives from a man in his sixties with acute or convalescent COVID-19. Sequenced: peripheral blood. The sequence joins TRBV7-9 to TRBJ1-1, and possibly TRBD1, on 6 matching bases. The DNA sequence follows: TGTGCCAGCAGCCTTGCACAGGGCTCCAGCGAAGCTTTCTTT. This sequence encodes CASSLAQGSSEAFF.